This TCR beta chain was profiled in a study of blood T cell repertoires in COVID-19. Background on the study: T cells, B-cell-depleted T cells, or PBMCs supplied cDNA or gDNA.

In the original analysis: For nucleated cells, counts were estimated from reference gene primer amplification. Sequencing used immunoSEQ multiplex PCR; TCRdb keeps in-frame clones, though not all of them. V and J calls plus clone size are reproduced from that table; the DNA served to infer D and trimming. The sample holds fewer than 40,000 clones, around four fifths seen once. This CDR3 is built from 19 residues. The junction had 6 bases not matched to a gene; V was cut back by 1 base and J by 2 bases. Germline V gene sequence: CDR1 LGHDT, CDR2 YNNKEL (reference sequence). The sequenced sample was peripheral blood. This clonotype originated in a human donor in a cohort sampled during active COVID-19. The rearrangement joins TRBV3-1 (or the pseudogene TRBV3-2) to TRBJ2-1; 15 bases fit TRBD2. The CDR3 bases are TGTGCCAGCAGCCAAGGGACTAGCGGGGGGGCTGGGGCCTACAATGAGCAGTTCTTC. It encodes CASSQGTSGGAGAYNEQFF.